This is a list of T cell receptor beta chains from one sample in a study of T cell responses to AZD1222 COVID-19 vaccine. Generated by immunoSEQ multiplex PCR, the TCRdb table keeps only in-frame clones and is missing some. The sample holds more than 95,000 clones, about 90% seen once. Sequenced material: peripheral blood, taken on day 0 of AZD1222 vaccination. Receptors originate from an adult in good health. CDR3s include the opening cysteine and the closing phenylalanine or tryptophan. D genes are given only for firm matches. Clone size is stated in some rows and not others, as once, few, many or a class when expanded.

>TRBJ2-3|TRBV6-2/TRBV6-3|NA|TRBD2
CASSSRGTSGRGTDTQYF
TGTGCCAGCAGTTCCCGCGGGACTAGCGGGAGAGGCACAGATACGCAGTATTTT
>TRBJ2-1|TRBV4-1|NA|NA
CASSQWADGNNEQFF
TGCGCCAGCAGCCAATGGGCGGACGGAAACAATGAGCAGTTCTTC
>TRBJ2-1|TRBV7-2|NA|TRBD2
CASSLGRGGSYNEQFF
TGTGCCAGCAGCTTAGGACGGGGGGGCTCCTACAATGAGCAGTTCTTC
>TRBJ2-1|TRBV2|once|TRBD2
CASSEETSGRYEQFF
TGTGCCAGCAGTGAAGAGACTAGCGGGAGATATGAGCAGTTCTTC
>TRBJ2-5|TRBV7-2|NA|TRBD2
CASSPRVGGGAWETQYF
TGTGCCAGCAGCCCCCGTGTGGGCGGGGGGGCCTGGGAGACCCAGTACTTC
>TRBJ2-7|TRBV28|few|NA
CASSFSSGYPYEQYF
TGTGCCAGCAGTTTCTCCTCCGGGTATCCCTACGAGCAGTACTTC
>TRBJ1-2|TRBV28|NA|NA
CASSSRRGGYGYTF
TGTGCCAGCAGTTCTCGTAGAGGGGGGTATGGCTACACCTTC
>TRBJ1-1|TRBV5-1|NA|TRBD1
CASSTNRGMNTEAFF
TGCGCCAGCTCAACGAACAGGGGGATGAACACTGAAGCTTTCTTT
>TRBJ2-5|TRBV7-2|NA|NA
CASSLTPSTGAQYF
TGTGCCAGCAGCCTCACCCCCTCAACCGGGGCCCAGTACTTC
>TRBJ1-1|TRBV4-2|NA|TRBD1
CASSRSLQGSSTEAFF
TGTGCCAGCAGCCGATCCCTACAGGGGTCGAGCACTGAAGCTTTCTTT
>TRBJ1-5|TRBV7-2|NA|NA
CASRGEGGGNQPQHF
TGTGCCAGCAGAGGGGAAGGGGGGGGCAATCAGCCCCAGCATTTT
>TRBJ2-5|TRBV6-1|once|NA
CASSEVGRQETQYF
TGTGCCAGCAGTGAAGTGGGGAGACAAGAGACCCAGTACTTC
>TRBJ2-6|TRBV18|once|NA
CASSPLTHGQQRANVLTF
TGTGCCAGCTCACCACTGACTCACGGACAGCAGCGGGCCAACGTCCTGACTTTC
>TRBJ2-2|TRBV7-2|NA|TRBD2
CASSKLAGGNTGELFF
TGTGCCAGCAGCAAGCTAGCGGGAGGTAACACCGGGGAGCTGTTTTTT
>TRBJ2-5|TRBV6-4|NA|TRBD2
CASRLTSGGAETQYF
TGTGCCAGCAGGCTGACTAGCGGGGGGGCGGAGACCCAGTACTTC
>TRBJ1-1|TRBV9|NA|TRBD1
CASSVEGTGITEAFF
TGTGCCAGCAGCGTAGAAGGGACAGGGATAACTGAAGCTTTCTTT
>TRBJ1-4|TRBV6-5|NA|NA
CASSYSAGSNEKLFF
TGTGCCAGCAGTTACTCGGCAGGGAGTAACGAAAAACTGTTTTTT
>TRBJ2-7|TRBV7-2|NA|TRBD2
CASSFGGTSGSDEQYF
TGTGCCAGCAGCTTCGGCGGGACTAGCGGGAGCGACGAGCAGTACTTC
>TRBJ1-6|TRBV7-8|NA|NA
CASSFLDGAGSPLHF
TGTGCCAGCAGCTTCCTGGATGGGGCCGGCTCACCCCTCCACTTT
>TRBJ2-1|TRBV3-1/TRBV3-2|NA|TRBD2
CASSYGTSGAHNEQFF
TGTGCCAGCAGCTACGGGACTAGCGGGGCTCACAATGAGCAGTTCTTC
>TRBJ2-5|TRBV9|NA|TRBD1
CASSANRGEETQYF
TGTGCCAGCAGCGCCAACAGGGGGGAAGAGACCCAGTACTTC
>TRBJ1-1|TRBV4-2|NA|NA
CASSRGLRENTEAFF
TGTGCCAGCAGCCGGGGCCTCCGGGAGAACACTGAAGCTTTCTTT
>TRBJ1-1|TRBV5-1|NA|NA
CASSFVPGARLTEAFF
TGCGCCAGCAGCTTTGTTCCGGGGGCGCGATTAACTGAAGCTTTCTTT
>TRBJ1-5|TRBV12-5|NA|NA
CASVGDSNQPQHF
TGTGCTAGTGTTGGTGATAGCAATCAGCCCCAGCATTTT
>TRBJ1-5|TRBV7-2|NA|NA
CASSTQMDQPQHF
TGTGCCAGCAGCACACAAATGGATCAGCCCCAGCATTTT
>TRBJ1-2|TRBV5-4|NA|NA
CASSAGFNYGYTF
TGTGCCAGCAGCGCCGGTTTCAACTATGGCTACACCTTC
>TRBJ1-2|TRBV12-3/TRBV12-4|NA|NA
CASRDINYGYTF
TGTGCCAGCAGGGACATCAACTATGGCTACACCTTC
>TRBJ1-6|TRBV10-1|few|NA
CASGSRRRGVRNSPLHF
TGCGCCAGCGGATCCCGGAGGCGGGGGGTACGTAATTCACCCCTCCACTTT
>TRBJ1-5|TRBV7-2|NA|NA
CASSQDSSNLQPQHF
TGTGCCAGCAGCCAGGACAGCTCCAATTTGCAGCCCCAGCATTTT
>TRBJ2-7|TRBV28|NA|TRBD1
CASSYPGQALYEQYF
TGTGCCAGCAGTTATCCGGGACAGGCACTCTACGAGCAGTACTTC
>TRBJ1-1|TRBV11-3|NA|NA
CASSLGVGDTEAFF
TGTGCCAGCAGCTTAGGAGTTGGGGACACTGAAGCTTTCTTT
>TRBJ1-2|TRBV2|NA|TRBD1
CASSEMGQGGYGYTF
TGTGCCAGCAGTGAGATGGGACAGGGGGGCTATGGCTACACCTTC
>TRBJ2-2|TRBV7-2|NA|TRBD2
CASSSLTSGRAGELFF
TGTGCCAGCAGCTCCCTGACTAGCGGGAGGGCCGGGGAGCTGTTTTTT
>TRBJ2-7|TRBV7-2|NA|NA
CASSLQSYEQYF
TGTGCCAGCAGCCTGCAATCCTACGAGCAGTACTTC
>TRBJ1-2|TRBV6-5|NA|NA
CASSYGWGRDYGYTF
TGTGCCAGCAGTTACGGTTGGGGGCGTGACTATGGCTACACCTTC
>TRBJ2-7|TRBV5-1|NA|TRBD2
CASSRLADYEQYF
TGCGCCAGCAGCAGACTAGCGGACTACGAGCAGTACTTC
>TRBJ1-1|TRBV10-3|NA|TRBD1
CAISEGPGQGSVTEAFF
TGTGCCATCAGTGAGGGCCCTGGACAGGGGAGTGTGACTGAAGCTTTCTTT
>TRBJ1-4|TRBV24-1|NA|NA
CATSDRGWGPGHTNEKLFF
TGTGCCACCAGTGACCGAGGGTGGGGCCCGGGTCACACTAATGAAAAACTGTTTTTT
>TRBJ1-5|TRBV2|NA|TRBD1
CASAAGQTSFSNQPQHF
TGTGCCAGCGCTGCGGGACAGACAAGTTTTAGCAATCAGCCCCAGCATTTT
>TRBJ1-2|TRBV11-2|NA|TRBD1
CASSGTAYFVGGYTF
TGTGCCAGCTCCGGGACAGCGTATTTCGTCGGGGGCTACACCTTC
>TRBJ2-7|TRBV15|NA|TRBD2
CATSREVGGSAIQYF
TGTGCCACCAGCAGAGAGGTCGGGGGGAGTGCGATACAGTACTTC
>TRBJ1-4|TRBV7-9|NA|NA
CASSLDMVEKLFF
TGTGCCAGCAGCTTAGATATGGTTGAAAAACTGTTTTTT
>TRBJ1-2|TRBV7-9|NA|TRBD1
CASSLGQGSNYGYTF
TGTGCCAGCAGCTTAGGACAGGGCTCTAACTATGGCTACACCTTC
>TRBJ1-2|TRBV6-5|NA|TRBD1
CASSYAGTGFNYGYTF
TGTGCCAGCAGTTACGCGGGGACAGGTTTTAACTATGGCTACACCTTC
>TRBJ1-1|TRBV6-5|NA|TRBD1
CASFLDRAYTEAFF
TGTGCCAGCTTTTTGGACAGGGCTTACACTGAAGCTTTCTTT
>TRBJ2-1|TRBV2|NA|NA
CASNRAVYKQFF
TGTGCCAGCAATCGGGCGGTTTATAAGCAGTTCTTC
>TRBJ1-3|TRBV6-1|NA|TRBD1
CASSEALKGYRGSGNTIYF
TGTGCCAGCAGTGAAGCTCTTAAGGGATACAGGGGCTCTGGAAACACCATATATTTT
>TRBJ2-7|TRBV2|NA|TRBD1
CASNRDRGNEQYF
TGTGCCAGCAACCGGGACAGGGGCAACGAGCAGTACTTC
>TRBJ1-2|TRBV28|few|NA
CASQSRGNSYTF
TGTGCCAGCCAGAGCAGAGGGAATAGCTACACCTTC
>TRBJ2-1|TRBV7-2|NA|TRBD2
CASSLEGPGGPGGEQFF
TGTGCCAGCAGCTTAGAGGGGCCGGGGGGGCCCGGCGGTGAGCAGTTCTTC
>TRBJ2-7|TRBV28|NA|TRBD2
CASRASGRAHEQYF
TGTGCCAGCAGGGCTAGCGGGAGGGCCCACGAGCAGTACTTC
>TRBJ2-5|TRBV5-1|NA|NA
CASKSSVAKETQYF
TGCGCCAGCAAGAGTTCAGTGGCTAAAGAGACCCAGTACTTC
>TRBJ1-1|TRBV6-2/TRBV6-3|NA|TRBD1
CASSLTGGQGTEAFF
TGTGCCAGCAGCCTGACAGGGGGCCAGGGGACTGAAGCTTTCTTT
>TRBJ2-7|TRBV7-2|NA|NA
CASSLNLRTAPYEQYF
TGTGCCAGCAGCTTAAATCTTCGGACAGCTCCCTACGAGCAGTACTTC
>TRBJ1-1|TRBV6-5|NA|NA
CATPIQGNTEAFF
TGTGCCACCCCGATACAGGGGAACACTGAAGCTTTCTTT
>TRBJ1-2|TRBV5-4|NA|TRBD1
CASSLAGDRNYGYTF
TGTGCCAGCAGCTTGGCCGGGGACAGAAACTATGGCTACACCTTC
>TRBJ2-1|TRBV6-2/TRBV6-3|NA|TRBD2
CASSAIAGGPYTSEQFF
TGTGCCAGCAGTGCCATAGCGGGGGGGCCGTATACAAGTGAGCAGTTCTTC
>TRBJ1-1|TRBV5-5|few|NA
CASSSRRGNTEAFF
TGTGCCAGCAGCTCGCGACGGGGGAACACTGAAGCTTTCTTT